This is a list of T cell receptor beta chains from one sample in a study of cytomegalovirus exposure and HLA in healthy donors. The repertoire was sequenced with immunoSEQ multiplex PCR; TCRdb's copy has only in-frame clones and lacks some. The repertoire consists of roughly 170,000 clones, with 80% occurring once and the leading ten covering about 5%. Sequenced sample: PBMCs. Receptors originate from a woman between 50 and 59 years old in good health and CMV-seropositive. Both conserved end residues are part of each CDR3. D genes are given only for firm matches. Clone size is given for some rows only: seen once, a few or many times, or a class if the clone is expanded.

>NA|NA|TRBV28|TRBJ1-4
TGTGCCAGCAGTTCCCCTCCAGGGAAGGATGAAAAACTGTTTTTT
CASSSPPGKDEKLFF
>NA|NA|TRBV19|TRBJ2-7
TGTGCCAGTAGTATCGCCGTCGGCGGGATCCCCTACGAGCAGTACTTC
CASSIAVGGIPYEQYF
>NA|NA|TRBV6-1|TRBJ1-6
TGTGCCAGCGAGGCAAATGCGGCCGTTTCACCCCTCCACTTT
CASEANAAVSPLHF
>few|TRBD2|TRBV5-4|TRBJ2-1
TGTGCCAGCAGCTTGGATAGCGGGGGGGCGAATGAGCAGTTCTTC
CASSLDSGGANEQFF
>few|NA|TRBV5-1|TRBJ2-7
TGCGCCAGCAGCTTGGCCGGCGGTGTTTACGAGCAGTACTTC
CASSLAGGVYEQYF
>NA|NA|TRBV5-8|TRBJ2-2
TGTGCCAGCAGCTTGACCTTACAGATCACCGGGGAGCTGTTTTTT
CASSLTLQITGELFF
>NA|NA|TRBV9|TRBJ2-2
TGTGCCAGCGGCGAGGGGGGACTATTAAACACCGGGGAGCTGTTTTTT
CASGEGGLLNTGELFF
>NA|TRBD1|TRBV18|TRBJ1-2
TGTGCCAGCTCACCCGGACAGGGAGGGGGCTATGGCTACACCTTC
CASSPGQGGGYGYTF
>NA|TRBD2|TRBV10-3|TRBJ2-7
TGTGCCATCAGTGAGTCACGCGGGACTAGCGACTACGAGCAGTACTTC
CAISESRGTSDYEQYF
>NA|NA|TRBV7-3|TRBJ1-1
TGTGCCAGCAGCTATGGACAGAACACTGAAGCTTTCTTT
CASSYGQNTEAFF
>NA|NA|TRBV14|TRBJ2-1
TGTGCCAGCAGCCACTACTACAATGAGCAGTTCTTC
CASSHYYNEQFF
>NA|NA|TRBV10-1|TRBJ1-1
TGCGCCAGCAGTCAGGGATCGGACACTGAAGCTTTCTTT
CASSQGSDTEAFF